This T cell receptor beta chain was captured by sequencing in a study of T cell changes during pregnancy in multiple sclerosis. Using immunoSEQ multiplex PCR, the repertoire was profiled, and TCRdb retains in-frame clones only, with some absent. The sample lists tens of thousands of clones, over 85% occurring once. The CDR3 consists of 15 residues. Looked up from germline, CDR1 is LGHNA and CDR2 is YSLEER. Trimming pared 0 bases from V and 6 bases from J, leaving 12 bases between. This receptor was taken from a female donor with multiple sclerosis, enrolled in a pregnancy study. This sample comprised peripheral blood, obtained in the second trimester of pregnancy. The V gene is TRBV4-3, the J gene TRBJ2-1; TRBD2 is a possible D gene (7 bases). CDR3 nucleotides: TGCGCCAGCAGCCAAGAAAGGGGGGGCTTCAATGAGCAGTTCTTC. Its translation is CASSQERGGFNEQFF.